The present T cell receptor (beta chain) was sequenced within a study of long-term antiretroviral therapy in people with HIV. Study outcomes and limitations: Repertoires in HIV (unlike those of controls) had narrower CDR3 length ranges. Collection of the blood, which took place between about 2004 and 2018, possibly occurred under older ART regimens.

Specimens held 1-10 million cryopreserved PBMC prior to DNA extraction. V gave up 3 bases and J gave up 4 bases, with 9 bases separating them. The CDR3 is 13 residues long. CDR1 and CDR2 (germline): WSHSY, SAAADI. Version v3.0 of the immunoSEQ assay ran at survey level. Libraries were prepared by immunoSEQ multiplex PCR; TCRdb keeps only in-frame clonotypes and omits some of them. The sample contains about 30,000 clones, over 85% of which appear only once. Concerning this clone: Its antigen is unknown.

The sequence came from a woman aged 45-65 years with HIV. The chain couples TRBV10-2 to TRBJ2-5; tentative D call: TRBD1 (5 bases). The sequencing here drew on unsorted PBMCs, taken around 5.5 years after starting antiretroviral therapy. CDR3 residues: CASSDRGTETQYF. The CDR3 DNA reads as TGCGCCAGCAGTGATAGGGGTACAGAGACCCAGTACTTC.